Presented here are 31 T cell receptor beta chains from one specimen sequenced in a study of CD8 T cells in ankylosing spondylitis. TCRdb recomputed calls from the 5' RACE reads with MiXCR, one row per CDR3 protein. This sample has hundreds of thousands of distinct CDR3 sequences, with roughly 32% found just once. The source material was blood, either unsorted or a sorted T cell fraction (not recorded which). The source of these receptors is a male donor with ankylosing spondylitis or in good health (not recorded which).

CDR3: CSAGTGANLYSNQPQHF. The CDR3 nucleotides read TGCAGTGCCGGGACAGGGGCCAACCTTTATAGCAATCAGCCCCAGCATTTT. The genes are TRBV20-1 and TRBJ1-5; 10 bases fit TRBD1. CDR1 DFQATT and CDR2 SNEGSKA come from the germline V gene (reference sequence). J was trimmed by 0 bases and V by 6 bases; bases with no gene match: 11. The CDR3 runs 17 residues.

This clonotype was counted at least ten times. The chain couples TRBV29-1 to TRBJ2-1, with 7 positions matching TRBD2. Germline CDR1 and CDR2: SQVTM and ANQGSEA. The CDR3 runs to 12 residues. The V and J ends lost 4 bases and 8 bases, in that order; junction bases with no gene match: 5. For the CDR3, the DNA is TGCAGCGTTGTAACGGCGGGGGATGAGCAGTTCTTC. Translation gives CSVVTAGDEQFF.

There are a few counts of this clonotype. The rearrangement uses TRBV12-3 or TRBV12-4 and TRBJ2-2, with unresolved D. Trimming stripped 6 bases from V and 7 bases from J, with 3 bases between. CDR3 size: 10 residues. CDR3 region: CASSDGELFF. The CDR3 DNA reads TGTGCCAGCAGCGACGGGGAGCTGTTTTTT.

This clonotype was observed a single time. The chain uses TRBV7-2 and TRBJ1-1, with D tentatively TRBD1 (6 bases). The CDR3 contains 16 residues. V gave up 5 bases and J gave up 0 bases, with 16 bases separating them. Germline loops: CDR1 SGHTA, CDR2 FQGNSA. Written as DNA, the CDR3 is TGTGCCAGCAGCCCCCCAGGACAGTTCATGAACACTGAAGCTTTCTTT. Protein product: CASSPPGQFMNTEAFF.

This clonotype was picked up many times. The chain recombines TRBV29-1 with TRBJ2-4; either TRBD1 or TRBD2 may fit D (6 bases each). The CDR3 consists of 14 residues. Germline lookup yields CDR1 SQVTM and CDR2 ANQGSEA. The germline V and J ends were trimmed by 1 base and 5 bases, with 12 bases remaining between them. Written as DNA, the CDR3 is TGCAGCGTTGAAGGGGGGGCGATGGAAAACATTCAGTACTTC. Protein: CSVEGGAMENIQYF.

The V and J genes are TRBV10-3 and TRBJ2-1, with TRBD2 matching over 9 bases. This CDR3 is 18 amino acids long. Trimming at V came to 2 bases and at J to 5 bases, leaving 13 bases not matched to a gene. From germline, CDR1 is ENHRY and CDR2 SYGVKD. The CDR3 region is CAISERLTGSGGNNEQFF. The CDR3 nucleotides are TGTGCCATCAGTGAGCGGCTTACGGGTAGCGGGGGAAACAATGAGCAGTTCTTC.

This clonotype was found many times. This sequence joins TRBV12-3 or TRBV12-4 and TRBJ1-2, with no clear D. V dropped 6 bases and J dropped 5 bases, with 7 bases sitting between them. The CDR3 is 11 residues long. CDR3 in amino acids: CASRLAYGYTF. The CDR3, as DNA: TGTGCCAGCAGGCTGGCGTATGGCTACACCTTC.

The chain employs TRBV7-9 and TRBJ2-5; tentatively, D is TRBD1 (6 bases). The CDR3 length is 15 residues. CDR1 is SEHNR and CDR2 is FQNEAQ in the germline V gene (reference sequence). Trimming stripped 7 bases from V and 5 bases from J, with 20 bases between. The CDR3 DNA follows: TGTGCCAGCACCAAAGGAGTAGGGGGTGAGGAGACCCAGTACTTC. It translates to CASTKGVGGEETQYF.

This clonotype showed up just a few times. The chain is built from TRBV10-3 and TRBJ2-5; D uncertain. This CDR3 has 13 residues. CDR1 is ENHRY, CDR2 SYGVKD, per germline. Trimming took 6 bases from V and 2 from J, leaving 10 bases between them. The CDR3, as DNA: TGTGCCATCAGCCCCCTAAAACAAGAGACCCAGTACTTC. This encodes CAISPLKQETQYF.

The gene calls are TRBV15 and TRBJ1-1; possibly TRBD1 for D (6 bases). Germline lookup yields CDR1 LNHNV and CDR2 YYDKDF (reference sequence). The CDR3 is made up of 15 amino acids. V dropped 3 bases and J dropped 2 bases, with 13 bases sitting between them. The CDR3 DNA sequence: TGTGCCACCAGCAGCGGGTTGGGGGGCAACACTGAAGCTTTCTTT. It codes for CATSSGLGGNTEAFF.

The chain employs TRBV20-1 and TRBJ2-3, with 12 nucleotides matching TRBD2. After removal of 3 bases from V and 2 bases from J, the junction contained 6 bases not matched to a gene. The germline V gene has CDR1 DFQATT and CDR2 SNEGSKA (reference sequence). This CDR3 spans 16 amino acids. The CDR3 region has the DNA TGCAGTGCTAGTGGCCTAGCGGGGGGGGCCACAGATACGCAGTATTTT. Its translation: CSASGLAGGATDTQYF.

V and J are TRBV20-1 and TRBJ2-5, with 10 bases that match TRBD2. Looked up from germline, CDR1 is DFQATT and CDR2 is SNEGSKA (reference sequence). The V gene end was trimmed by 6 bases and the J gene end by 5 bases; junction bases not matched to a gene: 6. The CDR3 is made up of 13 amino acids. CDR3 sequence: CSASGGGRETQYF. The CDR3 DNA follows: TGCAGTGCAAGCGGGGGGGGCCGGGAGACCCAGTACTTC.

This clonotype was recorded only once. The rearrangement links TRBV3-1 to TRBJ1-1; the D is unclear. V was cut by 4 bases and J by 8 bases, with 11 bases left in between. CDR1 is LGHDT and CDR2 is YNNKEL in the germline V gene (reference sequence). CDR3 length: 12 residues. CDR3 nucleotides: TGTGCCAGCAGCCTACGCGGGAGGGAAGCTTTCTTT. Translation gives CASSLRGREAFF.

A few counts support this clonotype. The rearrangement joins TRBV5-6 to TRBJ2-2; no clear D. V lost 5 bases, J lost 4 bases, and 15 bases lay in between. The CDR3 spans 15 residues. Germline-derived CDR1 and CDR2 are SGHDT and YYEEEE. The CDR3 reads CASRYGGRSTGELFF. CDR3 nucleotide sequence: TGTGCCAGCAGGTACGGTGGACGAAGCACCGGGGAGCTGTTTTTT.

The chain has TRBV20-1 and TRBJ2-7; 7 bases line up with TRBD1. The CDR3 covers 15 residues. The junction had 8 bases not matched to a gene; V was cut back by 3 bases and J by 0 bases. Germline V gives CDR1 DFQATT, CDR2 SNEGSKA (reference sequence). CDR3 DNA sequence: TGCAGTGCTAGCGATCGGGACAGTCTCTCCTACGAGCAGTACTTC. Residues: CSASDRDSLSYEQYF.

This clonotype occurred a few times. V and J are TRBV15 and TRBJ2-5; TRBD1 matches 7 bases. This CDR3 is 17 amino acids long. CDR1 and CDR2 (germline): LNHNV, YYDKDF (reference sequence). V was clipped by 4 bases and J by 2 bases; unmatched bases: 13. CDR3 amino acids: CATSMSRQGAFQETQYF. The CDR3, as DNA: TGTGCCACCAGCATGTCCCGACAGGGAGCCTTTCAAGAGACCCAGTACTTC.

In DNA form, the CDR3 reads TGCAGTGCTAGTCCCTCGACCGGGGAGCTGTTTTTT. Residues: CSASPSTGELFF. The chain employs TRBV20-1 and TRBJ2-2; D call uncertain. Germline V gene sequence: CDR1 DFQATT, CDR2 SNEGSKA (reference sequence). The V end lost 3 bases, the J end lost 5 bases, and 7 bases lay between the germline ends. CDR3 size: 12 residues.

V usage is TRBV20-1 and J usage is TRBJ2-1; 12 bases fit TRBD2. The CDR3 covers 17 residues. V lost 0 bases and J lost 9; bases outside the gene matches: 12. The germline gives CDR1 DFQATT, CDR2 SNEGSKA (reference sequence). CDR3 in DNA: TGCAGTGCTAGAGATCGTCGGCTAGCGGGGGGGCGGGGTGAGCAGTTCTTC. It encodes CSARDRRLAGGRGEQFF.

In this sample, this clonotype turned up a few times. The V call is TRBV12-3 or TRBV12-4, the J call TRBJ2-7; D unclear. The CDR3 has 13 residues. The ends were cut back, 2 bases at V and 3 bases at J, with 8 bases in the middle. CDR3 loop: CASSLTTYYEQYF. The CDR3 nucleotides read TGTGCCAGCAGTTTAACCACCTACTACGAGCAGTACTTC.

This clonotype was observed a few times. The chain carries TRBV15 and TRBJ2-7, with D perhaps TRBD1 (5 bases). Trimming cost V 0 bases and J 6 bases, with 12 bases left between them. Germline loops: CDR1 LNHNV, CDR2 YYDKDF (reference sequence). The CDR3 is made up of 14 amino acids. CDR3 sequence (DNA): TGTGCCACCAGCAGAGATCAGGGTGCCCTCGAGCAGTACTTC. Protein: CATSRDQGALEQYF.

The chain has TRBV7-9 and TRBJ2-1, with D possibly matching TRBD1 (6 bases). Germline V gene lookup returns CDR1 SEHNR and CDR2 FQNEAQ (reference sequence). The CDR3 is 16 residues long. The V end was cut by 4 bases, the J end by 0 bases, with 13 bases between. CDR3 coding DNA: TGTGCCAGCAGCTCTTTACAGGGTAGCTCCTACAATGAGCAGTTCTTC. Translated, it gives CASSSLQGSSYNEQFF.

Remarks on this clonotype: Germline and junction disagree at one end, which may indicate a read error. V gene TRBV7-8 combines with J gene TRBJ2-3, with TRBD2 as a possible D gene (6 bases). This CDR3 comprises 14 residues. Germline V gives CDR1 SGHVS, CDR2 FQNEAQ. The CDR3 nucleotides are TGTGCCATCAGCACGGGACTTCGCACAGATACGCAGTATTTT. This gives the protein CAISTGLRTDTQYF.

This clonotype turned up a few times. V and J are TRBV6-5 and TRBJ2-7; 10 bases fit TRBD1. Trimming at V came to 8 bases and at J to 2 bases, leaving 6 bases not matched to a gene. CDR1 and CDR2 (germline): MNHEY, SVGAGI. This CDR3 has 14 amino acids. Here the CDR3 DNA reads TGTGCCAGCGTTATGGGACAGGGGCCCTACGAGCAGTACTTC. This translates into CASVMGQGPYEQYF.

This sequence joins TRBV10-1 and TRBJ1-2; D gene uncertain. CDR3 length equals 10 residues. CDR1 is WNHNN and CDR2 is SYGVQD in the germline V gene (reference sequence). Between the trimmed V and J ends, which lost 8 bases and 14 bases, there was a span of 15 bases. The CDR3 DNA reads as TGCGCCAGCCGGGAAGGCGGTAAGACCTTC. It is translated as CASREGGKTF.

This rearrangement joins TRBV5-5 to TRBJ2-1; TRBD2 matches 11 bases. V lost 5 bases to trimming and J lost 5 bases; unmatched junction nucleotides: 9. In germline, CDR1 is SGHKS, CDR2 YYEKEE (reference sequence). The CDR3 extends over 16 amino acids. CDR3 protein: CASRETGTSGHNEQFF. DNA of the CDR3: TGTGCCAGCAGGGAGACCGGGACTAGCGGCCACAATGAGCAGTTCTTC.

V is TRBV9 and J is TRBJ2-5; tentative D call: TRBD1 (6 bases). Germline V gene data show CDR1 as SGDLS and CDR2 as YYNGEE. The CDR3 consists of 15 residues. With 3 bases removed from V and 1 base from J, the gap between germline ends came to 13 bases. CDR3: CASSAVTGSQETQYF. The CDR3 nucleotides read TGTGCCAGCAGCGCGGTAACAGGGAGCCAAGAGACCCAGTACTTC.

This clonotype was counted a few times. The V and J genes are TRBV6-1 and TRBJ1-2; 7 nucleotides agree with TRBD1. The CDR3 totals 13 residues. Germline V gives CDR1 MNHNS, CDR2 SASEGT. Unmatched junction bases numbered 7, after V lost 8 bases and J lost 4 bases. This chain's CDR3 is CASRRTGGYGYTF. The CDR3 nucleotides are TGTGCCAGCCGCCGGACAGGTGGCTATGGCTACACCTTC.

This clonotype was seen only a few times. The CDR3 DNA reads TGTGCCAGCAGCTTACTCAGGGTGGGCACTGAAGCTTTCTTT. It specifies CASSLLRVGTEAFF. The V and J genes are TRBV7-2 and TRBJ1-1, with D possibly being TRBD1 (5 bases). With 2 bases removed from V and 4 bases from J, the gap between germline ends came to 11 bases. This CDR3 spans 14 amino acids. CDR1 is SGHTA and CDR2 is FQGNSA in the germline V gene.

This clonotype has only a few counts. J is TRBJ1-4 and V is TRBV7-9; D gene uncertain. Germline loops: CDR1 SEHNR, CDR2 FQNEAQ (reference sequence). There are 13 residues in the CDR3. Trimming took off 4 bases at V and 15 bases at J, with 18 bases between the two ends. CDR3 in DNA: TGTGCCAGCAGCTCGACGGACGGAGCACAAGTGTTTTTT. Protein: CASSSTDGAQVFF.

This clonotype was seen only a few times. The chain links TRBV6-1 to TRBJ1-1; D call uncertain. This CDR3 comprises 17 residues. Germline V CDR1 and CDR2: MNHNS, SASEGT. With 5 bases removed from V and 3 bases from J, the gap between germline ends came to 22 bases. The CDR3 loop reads CASSPPGNREVDTEAFF. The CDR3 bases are TGTGCCAGCAGTCCCCCCGGTAATCGGGAGGTGGACACTGAAGCTTTCTTT.

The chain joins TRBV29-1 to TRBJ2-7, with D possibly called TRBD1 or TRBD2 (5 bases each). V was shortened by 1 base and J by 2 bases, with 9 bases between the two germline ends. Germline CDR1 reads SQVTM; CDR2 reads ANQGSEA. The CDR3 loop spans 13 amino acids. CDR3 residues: CSVEVGTPYEQYF. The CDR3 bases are TGCAGCGTTGAAGTCGGGACCCCCTACGAGCAGTACTTC.